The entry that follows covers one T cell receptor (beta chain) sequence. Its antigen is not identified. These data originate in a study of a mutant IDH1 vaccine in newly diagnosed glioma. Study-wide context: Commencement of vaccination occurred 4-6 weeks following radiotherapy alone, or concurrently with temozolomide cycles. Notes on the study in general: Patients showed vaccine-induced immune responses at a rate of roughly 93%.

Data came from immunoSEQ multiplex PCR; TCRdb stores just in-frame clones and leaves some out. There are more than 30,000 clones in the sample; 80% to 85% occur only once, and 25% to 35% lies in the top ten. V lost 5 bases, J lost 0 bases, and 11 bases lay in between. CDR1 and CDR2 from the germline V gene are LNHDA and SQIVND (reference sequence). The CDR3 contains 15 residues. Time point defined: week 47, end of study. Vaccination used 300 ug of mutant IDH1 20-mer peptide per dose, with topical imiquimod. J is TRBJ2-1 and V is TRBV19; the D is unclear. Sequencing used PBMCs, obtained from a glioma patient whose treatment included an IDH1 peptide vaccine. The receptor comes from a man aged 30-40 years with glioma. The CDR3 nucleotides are TGTGCCAGTAGTCCGACTTATAGCTCCTACAATGAGCAGTTCTTC. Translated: CASSPTYSSYNEQFF.